The 5 T cell receptor beta chains below come from one sample, sequenced in a study of blood T cell repertoires in COVID-19. Measured with immunoSEQ multiplex PCR; TCRdb has only the in-frame clones, and not every one. The repertoire holds 200,000 to 250,000 clones, with roughly four fifths as singletons. The sequencing input was peripheral blood. The receptor set was obtained from a man aged 50 to 60 with acute or convalescent COVID-19.

The chain couples TRBV7-6 to TRBJ1-1; 7 bases line up with TRBD1. This CDR3 has 14 residues. V was pared by 5 bases and J by 1 base, with 4 bases of the junction left unmatched. Germline values: CDR1 SGHVS, CDR2 FNYEAQ. CDR3 amino acids: CASSGPGGNTEAFF. The CDR3 bases are TGTGCCAGCAGCGGGCCAGGGGGGAACACTGAAGCTTTCTTT.

This chain uses TRBV19 with TRBJ2-1, with TRBD2 matching 7 bases. Germline CDR1 and CDR2: LNHDA and SQIVND (reference sequence). This CDR3 is 15 amino acids long. V was clipped by 3 bases and J by 5 bases; unmatched bases: 7. CDR3 sequence (DNA): TGTGCCAGTAGTATTGGATGGGCGGGGGACAATGAGCAGTTCTTC. Translated: CASSIGWAGDNEQFF.

The chain combines TRBV24-1 with TRBJ2-1, with 7 bases lining up with TRBD1. J lost 0 bases, V lost 12 bases, and 4 bases had no gene match. This CDR3 has 13 residues. Germline V gene data show CDR1 as KGHDR and CDR2 as SFDVKD. CDR3 coding DNA: TGTGCCGCGTCAGGGGGCTCCTACAATGAGCAGTTCTTC. This codes for CAASGGSYNEQFF.

The V and J genes are TRBV2 and TRBJ1-1; D is unclear. The CDR3 consists of 11 residues. V was pared by 11 bases and J by 4 bases, with 11 bases between. Germline assignment: CDR1 SNHLY and CDR2 FYNNEI. CDR3 in DNA: TGTGCCGGTGACAAGAGCACTGAAGCTTTCTTT. Translation gives CAGDKSTEAFF.

The genes are TRBV10-3 and TRBJ2-7; TRBD1 matches 8 bases. Germline V gene lookup returns CDR1 ENHRY and CDR2 SYGVKD. This CDR3 is built from 12 residues. V gave up 5 bases and J gave up 7 bases; unmatched junction bases: 4. CDR3 sequence (DNA): TGTGCCATCAGTTCAGGGGGCCGGGAGCAGTACTTC. Translating it yields CAISSGGREQYF.